This T cell receptor (beta chain) was profiled in a study of blood T cell repertoires in COVID-19. Study in general: Acute and convalescent COVID-19 specimens originated in the United States, Italy and Spain. The cDNA or gDNA used as material had been derived from T cells, B-cell-depleted T cells, or PBMCs.

The CDR3 spans 14 residues. V lost 5 bases to trimming and J lost 8 bases, with 18 bases between them. Per germline, CDR1 MNHEY and CDR2 SMNVEV (reference sequence). How the authors handled the data: Reference gene primer amplification yielded estimated nucleated cell counts. This table comes from immunoSEQ multiplex PCR, and its TCRdb copy is limited to in-frame clones, with some not included. That table gives V, J and clone size, and the DNA gave D and trimming. The sample gives hundreds of thousands of clones, around 81% of which show up once; over 3.5% is in the top ten. The clonotype was recovered from a woman between 45 and 60 years old with active or convalescent COVID-19. The chain couples TRBV27 to TRBJ1-2; tentative D call: TRBD1 (5 bases). The sequenced material came from peripheral blood. CDR3: CASSAVDRRVGYTF. CDR3 DNA: TGTGCCAGCAGTGCAGTTGACAGAAGAGTCGGCTACACCTTC.